These 15 T cell receptor beta chains originate from one sample sequenced in a study of T cells in women clearing cervical HPV infection (dated by TCRdb to the late 2010s). Libraries were constructed by the immunoSEQ multiplex PCR assay. In its TCRdb copy, this immuneACCESS table keeps in-frame sequences only and misses some clones. Where compared with another copy, unresolved V genes explain less than half of these, and the others have no known cause. The sample's table lists a count of about 31,000 clones. Of the sample, around 3.1% is held by the ten largest clones. The specimen sequenced was blood buffy coat. These receptor sequences come from a woman aged 18-70 years with a cervical HPV16 infection that either progressed to CIN3+ or cleared (not recorded which).

About this clone: The read terminates 3 residues before the CDR3 end, so the remaining end is supplied by the germline J gene. The chain combines TRBV7-8 with TRBJ2-3; the match to TRBD2 covers 9 bases. The CDR3 sequence is 15 residues long. The junction had 5 bases not matched to a gene; V was cut back by 3 bases and J by 4 bases. Per the germline V gene, CDR1 is SGHVS and CDR2 is FQNEAQ. CDR3 loop: CASSFGTSQADTQYF. The DNA read from the CDR3 is TGTGCCAGCAGCTTTGGGACTAGCCAAGCAGATACG.

As to this clone: The read ends 3 residues before the CDR3 terminus; that terminus is restored from the germline J gene. V usage is TRBV5-4 and J usage is TRBJ2-2; the D gene is possibly TRBD1 (5 bases). Germline V gene lookup returns CDR1 SGHNT and CDR2 YYREEE (reference sequence). The CDR3 extends over 14 amino acids. This chain's CDR3 is CASSLAGNNSPLFF. The CDR3 bases that were read are TGTGCCAGCAGCTTGGCAGGGAACAATTCACCG.

As for this clone: The read finishes 3 residues shy of the CDR3 end, and the germline J gene is used to complete it. J is TRBJ2-1 and V is TRBV20-1; 7 bases are a match to TRBD2. V dropped 0 bases and J dropped 3; count of bases not matched to a gene: 8. The CDR3 runs 16 residues. The germline CDR1 and CDR2 sequences are DFQATT and SNEGSKA (reference sequence). The part of the CDR3 DNA that was read is TGCAGTGCTAGAGATGTCCTAAGCGGGGTCTACAATGAG. It encodes CSARDVLSGVYNE. The full CDR3 is CSARDVLSGVYNEQFF.

Notes on this clone: The read is 3 residues too short to cover the CDR3 end, so that end is filled in from the germline J gene. The V call is TRBV20-1, the J call TRBJ2-7; TRBD2 might be the D (5 bases). The CDR3 has 15 amino acids. Germline V lookup: CDR1 DFQATT, CDR2 SNEGSKA (reference sequence). The germline V and J ends were trimmed by 4 bases and 2 bases, with 18 bases remaining between them. CDR3 sequence reads: CSAKIGVQAAYEQYF. CDR3 DNA (partial): TGCAGTGCTAAGATCGGGGTGCAGGCCGCCTACGAG.

Concerning this clone itself: The read halts 3 residues ahead of the CDR3 end, with the missing end drawn from the germline J gene. The rearrangement uses TRBV7-9 and TRBJ2-3; 13 nucleotides line up with TRBD2. The CDR3 consists of 15 residues. Germline loops: CDR1 SEHNR, CDR2 FQNEAQ (reference sequence). The J segment lost 6 bases and the V segment lost 8 bases, leaving 8 bases of the junction unmatched. The DNA read from the CDR3 is TGTGCCAGCGGAGGACTAGCGGGGGCCGGGGATACG. The encoded protein is CASGGLAGAGDT. Given in full, the CDR3 is CASGGLAGAGDTQYF.

Details on this clone: The read is 3 residues too short to cover the CDR3 end, so that end is filled in from the germline J gene. The chain couples TRBV20-1 to TRBJ2-3; 9 bases match TRBD2. Germline CDR1 is DFQATT and CDR2 is SNEGSKA (reference sequence). The CDR3 runs 19 residues. V shed 5 bases and J 0 bases; nucleotides not matched to a gene: 18. The CDR3 loop reads CSARALAGSPQRSTDTQYF. The sequenced part of the CDR3 DNA is TGCAGTGCTCGTGCCCTAGCGGGGAGCCCTCAGCGGAGCACAGATACG.

Remarks on this clone: The read comes to an end 3 residues before the CDR3 does, leaving the germline J gene to fill in the end. The chain has TRBV12-5 and TRBJ2-3; TRBD1 is a possible D gene (5 bases). V shed 2 bases and J shed 2 bases, with 8 bases lying between them. The length of the CDR3 is 14 residues. From germline, CDR1 is LGHNT and CDR2 FRNRAP. CDR3 DNA, as far as it was read: TGTGCTAGTGGTTTGAGGGGAATCACAGATACG. This encodes CASGLRGITDT. The complete CDR3 reads CASGLRGITDTQYF.

In regard to this clone: The read ends 3 residues before the CDR3 terminus; that terminus is restored from the germline J gene. The chain uses TRBV10-1 and TRBJ1-1; no clear D. Germline V CDR1 and CDR2: WNHNN, SYGVQD (reference sequence). V lost 6 bases and J 7 bases, leaving 15 bases between the germline ends. There are 13 residues in the CDR3. The DNA read from the CDR3 is TGCGCCAGCAGCGAAGGGTTGTCCCGTGAA. Translating it yields CASSEGLSRE. The full CDR3 protein is CASSEGLSREAFF.

A remark on this clone: The read ends 3 residues shy of where the CDR3 ends; the end is completed using the germline J gene. The chain combines TRBV18 with TRBJ2-2; TRBD1 might be the D (5 bases). The CDR3 is 16 amino acids. The V gene's germline CDR1 is KGHSH and CDR2 LQKENI. Trimming stripped 0 bases from V and 5 bases from J, with 13 bases between. The chain's CDR3 is CASSPPDGARTGELFF. The CDR3 bases that were read are TGTGCCAGCTCACCACCGGATGGGGCTCGGACCGGGGAG.

As for this clone: The CDR3 goes on 3 residues after the read ends, and that part is filled in from the germline J gene. The identical CDR3 is also encoded by other nucleotide sequences in the sample. The genes are TRBV18 and TRBJ1-3, with 7 nucleotides matching TRBD1. The ends lost 3 bases at V and 4 bases at J; junction bases unmatched: 3. This CDR3 has 14 residues. Germline V CDR1 and CDR2: KGHSH, LQKENI. CDR3 bases read: TGTGCCAGCTCACCCGACAGGGCCGGAAACACC. Translating it yields CASSPDRAGNT. The CDR3 in its entirety is CASSPDRAGNTIYF. Full variable domain (missing parts from reference TRBV18 and TRBJ1-3): NAGVMQNPRHLVRRRGQEARLRCSPMKGHSHVYWYRQLPEEGLKFMVYLQKENIIDESGMPKERFSAEFPKEGPSILRIQQVVRGDSAAYFCASSPDRAGNTIYFGEGSWLTVV.

On this clone itself: The read stops 3 residues short of the end of the CDR3; the missing end is completed from the germline J gene. The genes are TRBV7-9 and TRBJ1-1; D possibly corresponds to TRBD1 (6 bases). CDR1 SEHNR and CDR2 FQNEAQ come from the germline V gene (reference sequence). The germline V and J ends were trimmed by 5 bases and 7 bases, with 11 bases remaining between them. This CDR3 is 12 amino acids long. CDR3 loop: CASSPARGEAFF. CDR3 DNA (partial): TGTGCCAGCAGCCCCGCCAGGGGTGAA.

A word on this clone: The junction does not match germline at one end; this may be a read error. The read terminates 3 residues before the CDR3 end, so the remaining end is supplied by the germline J gene. Other DNA sequences of this sample code for an identical CDR3. The genes are TRBV23-1 and TRBJ1-3, with D tentatively TRBD1 (5 bases). TRBV23-1 is placed among ORFs of uncertain function. The CDR3 length is 18 residues. CDR3 in amino acids: CASSPKSRTRASGNTIYF. Partial CDR3 DNA: TGCGCCAGCAGTCCAAAATCGCGGACACGAGCCTCTGGAAACACT.

Of note for this clone: From the germline J gene comes the end of the CDR3, since the read stops 3 residues before it. The chain employs TRBV7-2 and TRBJ1-2; D unresolved. The CDR3 consists of 15 residues. The germline gives CDR1 SGHTA, CDR2 FQGNSA. CDR3 protein: CASSLVGLDFNDYTF. The sequenced CDR3 bases are TGTGCCAGCAGCTTAGTAGGTTTGGACTTTAACGAC.

About this clone itself: The read halts 3 residues ahead of the CDR3 end, with the missing end drawn from the germline J gene. This specimen includes other DNA sequences encoding the same CDR3. The rearrangement uses TRBV20-1 and TRBJ1-1; D may be TRBD1 (6 bases). The CDR3 runs to 14 residues. The germline CDR1 and CDR2 sequences are DFQATT and SNEGSKA (reference sequence). The part of the CDR3 DNA that was read is TGCAGTGCCCGCCCGGCAGGGGAGGGTACCGAA. This sequence encodes CSARPAGEGTE. The full CDR3 protein is CSARPAGEGTEAFF.

Worth noting for this clone: The read finishes 3 residues shy of the CDR3 end, and the germline J gene is used to complete it. The V call is TRBV19, the J call TRBJ1-2; 12 nucleotides agree with TRBD1. J gave up 6 bases and V 4 bases, and 9 bases lay outside the gene matches. The CDR3 runs to 16 residues. The V gene's germline CDR1 is LNHDA and CDR2 SQIVND (reference sequence). The CDR3 spells CASSTLGTGGFDGYTF. The sequenced part of the CDR3 DNA is TGTGCCAGTAGTACCCTAGGGACAGGGGGCTTCGATGGC.